The 6 T cell receptor beta chains below all came from one sample that was sequenced in a study of T cell clonality in common variable immunodeficiency. Sequencing was performed with immunoSEQ multiplex PCR; in TCRdb, only in-frame clones are kept and a portion is missing. The sample yields about 45,000 clones, without any singletons. Sequenced sample: peripheral blood mononuclear cells. These receptors all stem from a person aged 18-69 years in good health.

This clone was seen many times. The read is 3 residues too short to cover the CDR3 end, so that end is filled in from the germline J gene. The rearrangement links TRBV5-5 to TRBJ1-1; D may be TRBD1 (6 bases). Germline loops: CDR1 SGHKS, CDR2 YYEKEE (reference sequence). Trimming stripped 4 bases from V and 5 bases from J, with 12 bases between. This CDR3 is built from 13 residues. CDR3 DNA (partial): TGTGCCAGCAGCATACAGGGTTCGACTGAA. Residues: CASSIQGSTE. The full CDR3 reads CASSIQGSTEAFF.

This clone was recorded at least ten times. The CDR3 end is not reached by the read, which stops 3 residues before it; the germline J gene fills it in. V and J are TRBV13 and TRBJ2-6; the D call may be TRBD1 or TRBD2 (6 bases each). The CDR3 length is 20 residues. Germline lookup yields CDR1 PRHDT and CDR2 FYEKMQ (reference sequence). Between the trimmed V and J ends, which lost 4 bases and 2 bases, there was a span of 24 bases. The CDR3 sequence: CASSSRTTGFWRAGANVLTF. The part of the CDR3 DNA that was read is TGTGCCAGCAGCTCAAGGACAACAGGGTTTTGGAGGGCTGGGGCCAACGTC.

This clone has a count of ten or more. One end of the junction does not line up with germline, which may come from a read error. The sequenced fragment ends 3 residues before the CDR3 boundary, so the rest is inferred from the germline J gene. J is TRBJ2-1 and V is TRBV20-1; D possibly matches TRBD1 or TRBD2 (5 bases each). Germline assignment: CDR1 DFQATT and CDR2 SNEGSKA (reference sequence). This CDR3 is built from 13 residues. The CDR3 DNA, read in part, is TGCAGTGCCAGAGGACCCCAGGGAGTTGAG. Its protein is CSARGPQGVE. The full CDR3 protein is CSARGPQGVEQFF.

This clone was counted many times. The CDR3 end falls 3 residues outside the read, so it is completed with the germline J gene. The genes are TRBV2 and TRBJ1-1; 10 nucleotides align to TRBD1. The V and J ends lost 7 bases and 2 bases, in that order; junction bases with no gene match: 4. CDR1 and CDR2 from the germline V gene are SNHLY and FYNNEI. The CDR3 has 14 amino acids. Partial CDR3 DNA: TGTGCCAGCAATCGACAGGGGGCCAACACTGAA. Encoded protein: CASNRQGANTE. The complete CDR3 protein is CASNRQGANTEAFF.

This clone was recorded at least ten times. The read halts 3 residues ahead of the CDR3 end, with the missing end drawn from the germline J gene. The chain combines TRBV6-4 with TRBJ2-1; 10 positions match TRBD2. V gave up 2 bases and J gave up 8 bases; unmatched junction bases: 6. In germline, CDR1 is MRHNA, CDR2 SNTAGT. This CDR3 spans 15 amino acids. CDR3 residues: CASSDSASGSHEQFF. The DNA read from the CDR3 is TGTGCCAGCAGTGACAGTGCTAGCGGGAGCCATGAG.

This clone was counted only a few times. With the read ending 3 residues before the CDR3 end, the germline J gene is used to fill in that end. This specimen includes other DNA sequences encoding the same CDR3. The chain carries TRBV5-6 and TRBJ2-2; D might be TRBD2 (6 bases). The CDR3 contains 13 residues. Trimming removed 3 bases from V and 7 bases from J, with 10 bases in between. Germline values: CDR1 SGHDT, CDR2 YYEEEE. CDR3 DNA, as far as it was read: TGTGCCAGCAGCTCGGGGGACGGCGGGGAG. Translated: CASSSGDGGE. From start to end, the CDR3 is CASSSGDGGELFF.